This TCR beta chain originates from a study of blood T cells in healthy people across ages. Across the whole study: T cells yielded about one barcoded beta molecule per two cells through template switching. Whole-study results and caveats: Naive CD4+ cells and diversity were both higher in long-lived donors than in aged donors.

Combining a sample-barcoded 5' primer with a J-beta primer mix, a second PCR ran for 7 to 11 cycles. Carrying 12 random nucleotides, a template-switch adaptor labeled each individual cDNA molecule. Each CDR3 protein is one row after TCRdb ran MiXCR on the 5' RACE reads. The sample contains 1.5 million to 2 million distinct CDR3 sequences, about 50% of which appear only once. After removal of 3 bases from V and 7 bases from J, the junction contained 8 bases not matched to a gene. This CDR3 region has 14 residues. Germline V gene lookup returns CDR1 LNHNV and CDR2 YYDKDF (reference sequence). With respect to this clonotype: The antigen is unknown.

The specimen was blood. This chain joins TRBV15 and TRBJ1-2, with 7 bases identical to TRBD1. The clonotype originates from a woman aged 40 to 55 in good health. CDR3 DNA: TGTGCCACCAGCAGTTTTACAGGGGTCGGTGGCTACACCTTC. This gives the protein CATSSFTGVGGYTF.